The 25 T cell receptor beta chains in this list originate from one sample, sequenced in a study of shared clonotypes between healthy human individuals. The method was immunoSEQ multiplex PCR; TCRdb's version includes in-frame clones alone and lacks a portion of them. Seen here are roughly 500,000 clones, roughly four fifths observed once, and the top ten hold over 10%. Sequences were obtained from PBMCs. Receptor source: a woman aged 40 to 55 in good health. Some clones in this sample may be carry-over from other donors' samples.

In this sample, this clone turned up once. The chain employs TRBV29-1 and TRBJ2-3, with D possibly TRBD1 on 6 matching bases. Trimming shortened V by 3 bases and J by 2 bases, and 12 bases separated the two germline ends. Germline CDR1 SQVTM, CDR2 ANQGSEA. The CDR3 contains 14 residues. The CDR3 spells CSVERTAITDTQYF. The CDR3 coding sequence is TGCAGCGTTGAGAGGACAGCCATCACAGATACGCAGTATTTT.

As to this clone: Given a far larger clone just one base away, this is likely a sequencing read error. The limits of the CDR3 on the DNA are not certain, so only TCRdb's listed CDR3 is given. Distinct nucleotide sequences in the sample also encode this CDR3. J is TRBJ2-6 and V is TRBV30; the table's TRBD1 call for D was not verified on the DNA. The V gene's germline CDR1 is GTSNPN and CDR2 SVGIG (reference sequence). A total of 16 residues make up the CDR3, ends included. CDR3 region: CAWSKLWGPGANVLTF.

This chain links TRBV19 with TRBJ1-2, with 7 bases that match TRBD1. The CDR3 is 16 amino acids. The V and J ends lost 3 bases and 4 bases, in that order; junction bases with no gene match: 11. CDR1 LNHDA and CDR2 SQIVND come from the germline V gene (reference sequence). CDR3 region: CASSILGTEVRYGYTF. In DNA form, the CDR3 reads TGTGCCAGTAGTATTCTTGGGACAGAAGTCCGCTATGGCTACACCTTC.

J is TRBJ2-5 and V is TRBV2; 10 positions match TRBD2. V shed 4 bases and J 2 bases; nucleotides not matched to a gene: 4. CDR1 and CDR2 from the germline V gene are SNHLY and FYNNEI. This CDR3 region has 15 residues. The chain's CDR3 is CASSVPSGSQETQYF. Written as DNA, the CDR3 is TGTGCCAGCAGTGTCCCTAGCGGGAGTCAAGAGACCCAGTACTTC.

In regard to this clone: A much more abundant neighbour one base away suggests this may be a read error. V is TRBV5-1 and J is TRBJ2-2, with D maybe TRBD2 (5 bases). This CDR3 is built from 15 residues. Germline V lookup: CDR1 SGHRS, CDR2 YFSETQ. Written as DNA, the CDR3 is TGCGCCAGCAGTTTACCCGATGAGGGCACCGGGGAGCTGTCTTTT. Translated: CASSLPDEGTGELSF.

J is TRBJ2-7 and V is TRBV7-3, with D perhaps matching TRBD1 (5 bases). CDR1 is SGHTA and CDR2 is FQGTGA in the germline V gene. The CDR3 sequence is 15 residues long. The germline V and J ends were trimmed by 2 bases and 2 bases, with 13 bases remaining between them. The CDR3 here is CASSLSAGLTYEQYF. The CDR3 DNA is TGTGCCAGCAGCTTATCCGCAGGGTTGACCTACGAGCAGTACTTC.

This clone was found once. This rearrangement joins TRBV30 to TRBJ1-2; 8 bases line up with TRBD1. This CDR3 spans 14 amino acids. Germline CDR1 and CDR2: GTSNPN and SVGIG (reference sequence). The ends lost 2 bases at V and 2 bases at J; junction bases unmatched: 4. This chain's CDR3 is CAWSPNRGNYGYTF. CDR3 nucleotide sequence: TGTGCCTGGAGTCCTAACAGGGGGAACTATGGCTACACCTTC. Using reference TRBV30 and TRBJ1-2 for the parts outside the CDR3, the full variable domain is SQTIHQWPATLVQPVGSPLSLECTVEGTSNPNLYWYRQAAGRGLQLLFYSVGIGQISSEVPQNLSASRPQDRQFILSSKKLLLSDSGFYLCAWSPNRGNYGYTFGSGTRLTVV.

The CDR3 sequence: CASSLGNGELFF. The CDR3 DNA sequence: TGCGCCAGCAGCTTAGGGAACGGGGAGCTGTTTTTT. This chain joins TRBV5-1 and TRBJ2-2, with no clear D. Germline V lookup: CDR1 SGHRS, CDR2 YFSETQ. V lost 2 bases and J lost 7, with 6 bases in between. This CDR3 comprises 12 residues.

Of note for this clone: The CDR3 does not end in the conserved phenylalanine or tryptophan, so this is likely a read error. Because the CDR3's place on the DNA is in doubt, the DNA is left out and the CDR3 is given as listed by TCRdb. This sequence joins TRBV29-1 and TRBJ2-7; the D segment call TRBD2 is taken from the table without a DNA check. The CDR3 is 16 residues long, counting both termini. Germline V CDR1 and CDR2: SQVTM, ANQGSEA. The CDR3 is CSVEPYKFSGEVTGSL.

The chain couples TRBV6-1 to TRBJ1-1; possibly TRBD1 for D (6 bases). Germline values: CDR1 MNHNS, CDR2 SASEGT. The CDR3 is 14 amino acids. V gave up 8 bases and J gave up 1 base, with 14 bases separating them. The CDR3 is CASGYRVWNTEAFF. The CDR3 DNA is TGTGCCAGCGGATACAGGGTTTGGAACACTGAAGCTTTCTTT.

The chain recombines TRBV5-1 with TRBJ2-5, with D perhaps given as TRBD1 or TRBD2 (5 bases each). V lost 3 bases, J lost 4 bases, and 10 bases lay in between. The CDR3 sequence is 13 residues long. Germline V lookup: CDR1 SGHRS, CDR2 YFSETQ. Here the CDR3 DNA reads TGCGCCAGCAGCTGGGACGTTAGAGAGACCCAGTACTTC. Residues: CASSWDVRETQYF.

This clone has a handful of counts. The chain carries TRBV28 and TRBJ1-5, with D possibly TRBD1 on 5 matching bases. V was shortened by 6 bases and J by 0 bases, with 6 bases between the two germline ends. In germline, CDR1 is MDHEN, CDR2 SYDVKM. This CDR3 is built from 13 residues. CDR3 in amino acids: CASRTDSNQPQHF. In nucleotides, the CDR3 is TGTGCCAGCAGGACAGATAGCAATCAGCCCCAGCATTTT.

The chain uses TRBV21-1 and TRBJ2-1; TRBD2 is taken as the D call from the table, unchecked against the DNA. TRBV21-1 is listed as a pseudogene. This CDR3 is 15 amino acids long. This CDR3 reads CASSKGLAGCNEQFF. In DNA, the CDR3 is TGTGCCAGCAGCAAAGGACTAGCGGGATGCAATGAGCAGTTCTTC.

This sequence joins TRBV5-6 and TRBJ1-2; no definite D call. Trimming cost V 4 bases and J 5 bases, with 18 bases left between them. Germline V lookup: CDR1 SGHDT, CDR2 YYEEEE. CDR3 length: 15 residues. The CDR3 DNA follows: TGTGCCAGCAGCGGGGAGGCCGGAAAGCTATATGGCTACACCTTC. Its protein product is CASSGEAGKLYGYTF.

This clone was counted a single time. The V call is TRBV10-3, the J call TRBJ1-5, with 7 nucleotides matching TRBD1. CDR1 is ENHRY and CDR2 is SYGVKD in the germline V gene. V dropped 8 bases and J dropped 7; count of bases not matched to a gene: 8. This CDR3 contains 13 residues. CDR3 protein: CAIGDDRDQPQHF. In DNA form, the CDR3 reads TGTGCCATCGGGGACGACAGGGACCAGCCCCAGCATTTT.

This clone came up a few times. One end of the junction varies from germline; a read error may be responsible. This chain joins TRBV28 and TRBJ2-3; TRBD1 matches 7 bases. This CDR3 region has 12 residues. Looked up from germline, CDR1 is MDHEN and CDR2 is SYDVKM. In nucleotides, the CDR3 is TGTGCCAGCAACTTTGGGACAGCCCTTCTCCATTTT. Its protein product is CASNFGTALLHF.

The table lists this clone with many counts. This chain links TRBV6-1 with TRBJ2-3, with a weak D call TRBD1 (6 bases). The length of the CDR3 is 14 residues. V was cut by 6 bases and J by 1 base, with 11 bases left in between. Germline V gene lookup returns CDR1 MNHNS and CDR2 SASEGT. DNA of the CDR3: TGTGCCAGCAGCATAGGGGGACGCACAGATACGCAGTATTTT. Translating it yields CASSIGGRTDTQYF.

The V and J genes are TRBV27 and TRBJ2-3; 8 bases match TRBD1. Germline lookup yields CDR1 MNHEY and CDR2 SMNVEV (reference sequence). V gave up 6 bases and J gave up 5 bases; unmatched junction bases: 4. This CDR3 region has 13 residues. The CDR3 reads CASSGQGGDTQYF. The CDR3 DNA is TGTGCCAGCAGCGGACAGGGTGGAGATACGCAGTATTTT.

The V call is TRBV27, the J call TRBJ2-4, with 11 positions matching TRBD2. Per germline, CDR1 MNHEY and CDR2 SMNVEV (reference sequence). The CDR3 length is 17 residues. With V trimmed by 5 bases and J by 0 bases, 6 bases remained unmatched. Written as DNA, the CDR3 is TGTGCCAGCAGTCCGACTAGCGGGATACTAGCCAAAAACATTCAGTACTTC. Translating gives CASSPTSGILAKNIQYF.

V and J are TRBV11-2 and TRBJ2-5; the match to TRBD2 covers 9 bases. The CDR3 is 13 residues long. V was clipped by 6 bases and J by 2 bases; unmatched bases: 1. Per the germline V gene, CDR1 is SGHAT and CDR2 is FQNNGV. The CDR3 DNA reads TGTGCCAGCAGGCTAGCGGGACAAGAGACCCAGTACTTC. Translating it yields CASRLAGQETQYF. Variable domain in full (rest from reference TRBV11-2 and TRBJ2-5): EAGVAQSPRYKIIEKRQSVAFWCNPISGHATLYWYQQILGQGPKLLIQFQNNGVVDDSQLPKDRFSAERLKGVDSTLKIQPAKLEDSAVYLCASRLAGQETQYFGPGTRLLVL.

This rearrangement joins TRBV27 to TRBJ1-4; possible D gene TRBD1, 5 bases. Trimming took 6 bases from V and 5 from J, leaving 10 bases between them. CDR3 length: 13 residues. Germline CDR1 reads MNHEY; CDR2 reads SMNVEV (reference sequence). The CDR3, as DNA: TGTGCCAGCAGGGCAGGGTTAAATGAAAAACTGTTTTTT. Its protein is CASRAGLNEKLFF.

The chain links TRBV18 to TRBJ2-5, with D unclear. The CDR3 totals 14 residues. Per germline, CDR1 KGHSH and CDR2 LQKENI. The V end lost 0 bases, the J end lost 2 bases, and 7 bases lay between the germline ends. In DNA form, the CDR3 reads TGTGCCAGCTCACCACCGAACCTTCAAGAGACCCAGTACTTC. Translation: CASSPPNLQETQYF.

The chain combines TRBV4-3 with TRBJ2-1; 11 nucleotides line up with TRBD2. CDR1 and CDR2 (germline): LGHNA, YSLEER. Trimming took 2 bases from V and 4 from J; bases not matched to a gene: 7. The CDR3 is 17 amino acids. CDR3 loop: CASSQRQGTSGYNEQFF. CDR3 coding DNA: TGCGCCAGCAGCCAAAGGCAGGGGACTAGCGGATACAATGAGCAGTTCTTC.

This clone was observed a single time. The rearrangement links TRBV5-1 to TRBJ2-1, with D uncertain. In germline, CDR1 is SGHRS, CDR2 YFSETQ. Deletions cut 0 bases from V and 5 bases from J, with 9 bases between. This CDR3 has 14 amino acids. CDR3 region: CASSLGSENNEQFF. The CDR3 DNA sequence: TGCGCCAGCAGCTTGGGGTCCGAGAACAATGAGCAGTTCTTC. Filled out from reference TRBV5-1 and TRBJ2-1, the complete variable domain reads KAGVTQTPRYLIKTRGQQVTLSCSPISGHRSVSWYQQTPGQGLQFLFEYFSETQRNKGNFPGRFSGRQFSNSRSEMNVSTLELGDSALYLCASSLGSENNEQFFGPGTRLTVL.

This clone was counted once. The chain has TRBV4-3 and TRBJ1-5; the D is unclear. V was trimmed by 0 bases and J by 6 bases, leaving 6 bases between them. This CDR3 is built from 13 residues. Germline V gene sequence: CDR1 LGHNA, CDR2 YSLEER. The CDR3 bases are TGCGCCAGCAGCCAAGATTTGACTCAGCCCCAGCATTTT. It encodes CASSQDLTQPQHF.